Below are 20 T cell receptor beta chains sequenced from a single sample in a study of Graves' ophthalmopathy and Graves' hyperthyroidism. Amplification of TCR beta CDR3 regions used RNA transcripts. An opening RT-PCR round employed HTBI primers and preceded a second-round multiplex PCR. TCRdb re-called the multiplex PCR reads with MiXCR, one entry per CDR3 protein. The data show more than 550,000 distinct CDR3 sequences, more than 40% seen once. The material sequenced was peripheral blood. The source of these receptors is an adult man with Graves' ophthalmopathy.

Concerning this clonotype: The CDR3 does not close with the conserved phenylalanine or tryptophan, likely indicating a read error. The chain couples TRBV2 to TRBJ1-2, with D unclear. Germline V CDR1 and CDR2: SNHLY, FYNNEI. This CDR3 is built from 15 residues. Trimming removed 7 bases at V and 7 bases at J, with 22 bases between. The CDR3 sequence is CASIYRRNPSFGYTL. CDR3 bases: TGTGCCAGCATTTATAGGAGGAATCCCTCATTTGGCTACACCCTC.

This clonotype appeared many times. CDR3 nucleotides: TGTGCCAGCAGCTTAGAGGGGCCTAGCGTCAGAGAGACCCAGTACTTC. It is translated as CASSLEGPSVRETQYF. This chain joins TRBV7-2 and TRBJ2-5; D perhaps matches TRBD2 (6 bases). This CDR3 has 16 residues. The germline CDR1 and CDR2 sequences are SGHTA and FQGNSA. V gave up 1 base and J gave up 4 bases, with 16 bases separating them. Full variable domain (missing parts from reference TRBV7-2 and TRBJ2-5): GAGVSQSPSNKVTEKGKDVELRCDPISGHTALYWYRQSLGQGLEFLIYFQGNSAPDKSGLPSDRFSAERTGGSVSTLTIQRTQQEDSAVYLCASSLEGPSVRETQYFGPGTRLLVL.

This clonotype was observed many times. This rearrangement joins TRBV7-9 to TRBJ1-5; D unresolved. V dropped 1 base and J dropped 6 bases, with 7 bases sitting between them. The CDR3 totals 13 residues. The germline gives CDR1 SEHNR, CDR2 FQNEAQ (reference sequence). This CDR3 reads CASSLEFGQPQHF. The CDR3 DNA is TGTGCCAGCAGCTTAGAGTTTGGTCAGCCCCAGCATTTT.

The chain couples TRBV25-1 to TRBJ1-1; D uncertain. This CDR3 is built from 13 residues. The germline V gene has CDR1 MGHDK and CDR2 SYGVNS. The ends were cut back, 8 bases at V and 10 bases at J, with 20 bases in the middle. The CDR3 DNA reads as TGTGCCAGCGTAGGGCCGGTGGCCGCTGGAGCTTTCTTT. This sequence encodes CASVGPVAAGAFF.

In this sample, this clonotype turned up many times. J is TRBJ1-5 and V is TRBV19, with D unclear. Germline CDR1 is LNHDA and CDR2 is SQIVND (reference sequence). The germline V and J ends were trimmed by 1 base and 5 bases, with 12 bases remaining between them. The CDR3 is made up of 15 amino acids. This CDR3 reads CASSIGGGLDQPQHF. DNA of the CDR3: TGTGCCAGTAGTATAGGTGGCGGTTTGGATCAGCCCCAGCATTTT.

The sample holds many counts of this clonotype. The CDR3 DNA is TGTGCCAGCAGCTCCGGGACCTTCCAAGAGACCCAGTACTTC. Its protein product is CASSSGTFQETQYF. The gene calls are TRBV7-9 and TRBJ2-5; D possibly matches TRBD1 or TRBD2 (5 bases each). Germline CDR1 reads SEHNR; CDR2 reads FQNEAQ (reference sequence). There are 14 residues in the CDR3. Trimming pared 4 bases from V and 1 base from J, leaving 10 bases between.

The chain is built from TRBV11-1 and TRBJ1-3; no clear D. The V end lost 9 bases, the J end lost 4 bases, and 10 bases lay between the germline ends. The CDR3 runs to 12 residues. Germline lookup yields CDR1 SGHAT and CDR2 FQDESV (reference sequence). CDR3 sequence (DNA): TGTGCCAGGGGTATGGGAGGAAACACCATATATTTT. Protein: CARGMGGNTIYF. Full variable domain (missing parts from reference TRBV11-1 and TRBJ1-3): EAEVAQSPRYKITEKSQAVAFWCDPISGHATLYWYRQILGQGPELLVQFQDESVVDDSQLPKDRFSAERLKGVDSTLKIQPAELGDSAMYLCARGMGGNTIYFGEGSWLTVV.

The chain carries TRBV14 and TRBJ2-3; 7 bases are a match to TRBD1. Germline CDR1 reads SGHDN; CDR2 reads FVKESK. Trimming at V came to 6 bases and at J to 2 bases, leaving 8 bases not matched to a gene. CDR3 length equals 15 residues. The CDR3 spells CASSPRQGYTDTQYF. The CDR3 DNA sequence: TGTGCCAGCAGTCCCCGACAGGGATACACAGATACGCAGTATTTT.

The table lists this clonotype with many counts. This chain joins TRBV7-2 and TRBJ2-5, with D hard to call. Germline-derived CDR1 and CDR2 are SGHTA and FQGNSA. Deletions cut 1 base from V and 2 bases from J, with 8 bases between. The CDR3 runs 14 residues. The CDR3 bases are TGTGCCAGCAGCTTAGAGCAGCTACAAGAGACCCAGTACTTC. The encoded protein is CASSLEQLQETQYF. Combining the CDR3 with reference TRBV7-2 and TRBJ2-5 gives the whole variable domain GAGVSQSPSNKVTEKGKDVELRCDPISGHTALYWYRQSLGQGLEFLIYFQGNSAPDKSGLPSDRFSAERTGGSVSTLTIQRTQQEDSAVYLCASSLEQLQETQYFGPGTRLLVL.

This clonotype was seen a handful of times. The chain has TRBV5-1 and TRBJ1-6; the D is unclear. Germline CDR1 SGHRS, CDR2 YFSETQ. CDR3 length: 14 amino acids. Trimming pared 0 bases from V and 10 bases from J, leaving 11 bases between. CDR3 region: CASSLAGMGSPLHF. CDR3 sequence (DNA): TGCGCCAGCAGCTTGGCGGGGATGGGGTCACCCCTCCACTTT.

At least ten counts were recorded for this clonotype. This chain links TRBV5-1 with TRBJ1-1; D remains unclear. The germline V gene has CDR1 SGHRS and CDR2 YFSETQ. The CDR3 sequence is 14 residues long. The V end was cut by 2 bases, the J end by 7 bases, with 15 bases between. The chain's CDR3 is CASSFVPEGNEAFF. As DNA, the CDR3 is TGCGCCAGCAGCTTTGTACCGGAGGGTAATGAAGCTTTCTTT.

Note on this clonotype: This may be a read error: a much more frequent sequence differs by one nucleotide. The chain carries TRBV11-2 and TRBJ2-5, with 9 bases aligning to TRBD1. The CDR3 totals 15 residues. Germline CDR1 is SGHAT and CDR2 is FQNNGV. The CDR3 sequence is CAGSPRTGEDSTQYF. The DNA of the CDR3 is TGTGCCGGCAGCCCGCGGACAGGGGAGGACTCGACCCAGTACTTC.

With respect to this clonotype: This sequence may be a read error, since a much larger clone differs from it by one base. The V and J genes are TRBV7-8 and TRBJ1-5, with D tentatively TRBD1 (5 bases). This CDR3 is 12 amino acids long. The germline CDR1 and CDR2 sequences are SGHVS and FQNEAQ. CDR3 sequence reads: CASSPTAVPPHF. CDR3 nucleotide sequence: TGTGCCAGCAGTCCGACAGCCGTCCCCCCGCATTTT. Filled out from reference TRBV7-8 and TRBJ1-5, the complete variable domain reads GAGVSQSPRYKVAKRGQDVALRCDPISGHVSLFWYQQALGQGPEFLTYFQNEAQLDKSGLPSDRFFAERPEGSVSTLKIQRTQQEDSAVYLCASSPTAVPPHFGDGTRLSIL.

This clonotype has ten or more counts. This chain connects TRBV7-9 to TRBJ2-7; D is uncertain. This CDR3 spans 13 amino acids. V lost 3 bases, J lost 5 bases, and 11 bases lay in between. CDR1 and CDR2 (germline): SEHNR, FQNEAQ (reference sequence). The DNA for the CDR3 is TGTGCCAGCAGCTTGGTCGCGTCCCACGAGCAGTACTTC. Its translation is CASSLVASHEQYF.

The V and J genes are TRBV20-1 and TRBJ1-1; 7 nucleotides align to TRBD1. V was clipped by 5 bases and J by 5 bases; unmatched bases: 8. This CDR3 has 13 amino acids. Germline-derived CDR1 and CDR2 are DFQATT and SNEGSKA (reference sequence). CDR3: CSADRTGYTEAFF. Written as DNA, the CDR3 is TGCAGTGCTGATCGGACAGGTTATACTGAAGCTTTCTTT.

In this sample, this clonotype turned up many times. A read error may account for a junction end that differs from germline. V is TRBV7-7 and J is TRBJ2-2; D gene uncertain. Germline V CDR1 and CDR2: SSHAT, FNYEAQ (reference sequence). This CDR3 has 14 amino acids. The CDR3 loop reads CASSLWGNTGELFF. Here the CDR3 DNA reads TGTGCTAGCAGCTTGTGGGGAAACACCGGGGAGCTGTTTTTT.

The chain couples TRBV9 to TRBJ1-5; a possible D gene is TRBD1 (5 bases). CDR1 is SGDLS and CDR2 is YYNGEE in the germline V gene. V was trimmed by 5 bases and J by 2 bases, leaving 17 bases between them. The CDR3 contains 16 residues. The CDR3 is CASSLLAGIGNQPQHF. The CDR3, as DNA: TGTGCCAGCAGTTTACTGGCAGGGATCGGCAATCAGCCCCAGCATTTT.

The V and J genes are TRBV18 and TRBJ2-5, with 9 bases aligning to TRBD1. J was trimmed by 0 bases and V by 5 bases; bases with no gene match: 1. This CDR3 is 14 amino acids long. CDR1 KGHSH and CDR2 LQKENI come from the germline V gene. The CDR3 region is CASSGDRDQETQYF. CDR3 nucleotides: TGTGCCAGCTCAGGGGACAGGGACCAAGAGACCCAGTACTTC.

Many counts were recorded for this clonotype. The chain couples TRBV12-3 or TRBV12-4 to TRBJ1-3; D uncertain. Trimming removed 6 bases at V and 4 bases at J, with 10 bases between. The CDR3 is 13 amino acids. CDR3 in amino acids: CASSSPTGNTIYF. For the CDR3, the DNA is TGTGCCAGCAGCTCCCCGACAGGAAACACCATATATTTT.

This clonotype has a count of ten or more. V gene TRBV10-3 combines with J gene TRBJ1-6; 11 bases match TRBD1. Trimming at V came to 0 bases and at J to 13 bases, leaving 5 bases not matched to a gene. CDR1 and CDR2 (germline): ENHRY, SYGVKD. There are 15 residues in the CDR3. The CDR3 coding sequence is TGTGCCATCAGTGAGTCGAGGACAGGGGGCGATCCCCTCCACTTT. Encoded protein: CAISESRTGGDPLHF.